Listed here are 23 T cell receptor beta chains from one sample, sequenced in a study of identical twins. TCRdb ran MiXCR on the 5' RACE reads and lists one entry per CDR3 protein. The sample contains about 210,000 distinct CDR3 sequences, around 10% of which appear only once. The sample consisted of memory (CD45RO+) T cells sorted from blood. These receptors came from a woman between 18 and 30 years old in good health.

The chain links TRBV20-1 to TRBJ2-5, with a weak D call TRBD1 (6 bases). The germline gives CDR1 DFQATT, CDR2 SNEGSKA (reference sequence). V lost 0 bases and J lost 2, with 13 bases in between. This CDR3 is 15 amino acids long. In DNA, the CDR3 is TGCAGTGCTAGAGATACAAATGGACAGCAAGAGACCCAGTACTTC. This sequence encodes CSARDTNGQQETQYF.

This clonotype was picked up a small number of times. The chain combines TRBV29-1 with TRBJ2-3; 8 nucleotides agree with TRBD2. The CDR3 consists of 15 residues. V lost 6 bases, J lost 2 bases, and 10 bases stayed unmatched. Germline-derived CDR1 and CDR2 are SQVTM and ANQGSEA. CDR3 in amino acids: CSVAGGGDTTDTQYF. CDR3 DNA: TGCAGCGTCGCCGGGGGGGGGGATACCACAGATACGCAGTATTTT.

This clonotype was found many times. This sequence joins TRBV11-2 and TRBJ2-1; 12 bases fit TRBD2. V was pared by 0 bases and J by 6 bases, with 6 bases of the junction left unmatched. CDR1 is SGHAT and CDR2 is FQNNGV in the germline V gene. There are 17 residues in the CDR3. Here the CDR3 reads CASSLEETSGSINEQFF. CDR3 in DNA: TGTGCCAGCAGCTTAGAAGAGACTAGCGGGAGCATCAATGAGCAGTTCTTC.

The CDR3 region is CSAKQNQETQYF. Written as DNA, the CDR3 is TGCAGTGCGAAGCAAAACCAAGAGACCCAGTACTTC. This chain links TRBV20-1 with TRBJ2-5; no firm D call. CDR1 DFQATT and CDR2 SNEGSKA come from the germline V gene (reference sequence). Trimming took off 6 bases at V and 0 bases at J, with 8 bases between the two ends. There are 12 residues in the CDR3.

CDR3 nucleotide sequence: TGTGCCAGCTCACCACCGAGTCGCGGGAGGGCAGATACGCAGTATTTT. This translates into CASSPPSRGRADTQYF. J is TRBJ2-3 and V is TRBV18; 9 bases agree with TRBD2. The ends lost 0 bases at V and 4 bases at J; junction bases unmatched: 5. CDR3 size: 16 residues. Per the germline V gene, CDR1 is KGHSH and CDR2 is LQKENI.

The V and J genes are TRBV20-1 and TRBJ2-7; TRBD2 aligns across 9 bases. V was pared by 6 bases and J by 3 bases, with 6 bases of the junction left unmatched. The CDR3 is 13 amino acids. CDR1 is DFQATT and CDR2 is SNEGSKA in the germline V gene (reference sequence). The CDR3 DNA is TGCAGTGCAGAGGGTAGCGGGAGCTACGAGCAGTACTTC. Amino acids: CSAEGSGSYEQYF.

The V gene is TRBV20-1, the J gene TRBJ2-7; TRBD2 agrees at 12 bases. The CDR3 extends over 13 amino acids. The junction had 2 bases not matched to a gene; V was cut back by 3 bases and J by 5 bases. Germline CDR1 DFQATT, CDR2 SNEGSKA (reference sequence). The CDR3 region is CSARTSGRHEQYF. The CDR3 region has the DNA TGCAGTGCTAGGACTAGCGGGAGACACGAGCAGTACTTC.

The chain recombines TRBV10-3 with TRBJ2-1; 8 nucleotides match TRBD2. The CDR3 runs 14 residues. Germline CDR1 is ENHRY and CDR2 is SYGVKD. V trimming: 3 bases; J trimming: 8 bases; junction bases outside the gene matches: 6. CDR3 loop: CAISELAEGYEQFF. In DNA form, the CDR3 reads TGTGCCATCAGTGAACTAGCGGAGGGGTATGAGCAGTTCTTC.

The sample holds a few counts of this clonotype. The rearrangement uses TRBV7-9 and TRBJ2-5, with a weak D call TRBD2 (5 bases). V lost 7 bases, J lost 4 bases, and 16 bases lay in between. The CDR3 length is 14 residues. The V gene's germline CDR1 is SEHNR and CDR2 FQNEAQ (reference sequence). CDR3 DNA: TGTGCCAGCACGCGAAGCGGAGGTTTAGAGACCCAGTACTTC. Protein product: CASTRSGGLETQYF.

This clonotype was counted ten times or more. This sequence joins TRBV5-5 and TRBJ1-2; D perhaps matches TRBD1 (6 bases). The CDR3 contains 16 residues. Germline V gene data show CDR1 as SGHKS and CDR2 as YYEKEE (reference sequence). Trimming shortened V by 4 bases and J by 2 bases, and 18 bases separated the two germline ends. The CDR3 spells CASSLRDTALNYGYTF. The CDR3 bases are TGTGCCAGCAGCCTCCGGGACACTGCGTTAAACTATGGCTACACCTTC.

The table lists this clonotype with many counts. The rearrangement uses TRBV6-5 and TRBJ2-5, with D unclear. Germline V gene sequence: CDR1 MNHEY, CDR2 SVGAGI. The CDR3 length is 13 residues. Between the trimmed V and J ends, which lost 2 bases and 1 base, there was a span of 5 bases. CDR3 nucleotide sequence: TGTGCCAGCAGTTACGCGGCCCAAGAGACCCAGTACTTC. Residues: CASSYAAQETQYF.

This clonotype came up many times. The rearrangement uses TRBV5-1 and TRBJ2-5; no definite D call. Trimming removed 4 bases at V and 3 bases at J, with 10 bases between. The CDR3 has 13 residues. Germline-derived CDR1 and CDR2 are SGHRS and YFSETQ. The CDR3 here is CASSRTFEETQYF. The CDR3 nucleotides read TGCGCCAGCAGCAGGACCTTCGAAGAGACCCAGTACTTC. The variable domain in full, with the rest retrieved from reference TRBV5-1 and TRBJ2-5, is KAGVTQTPRYLIKTRGQQVTLSCSPISGHRSVSWYQQTPGQGLQFLFEYFSETQRNKGNFPGRFSGRQFSNSRSEMNVSTLELGDSALYLCASSRTFEETQYFGPGTRLLVL.

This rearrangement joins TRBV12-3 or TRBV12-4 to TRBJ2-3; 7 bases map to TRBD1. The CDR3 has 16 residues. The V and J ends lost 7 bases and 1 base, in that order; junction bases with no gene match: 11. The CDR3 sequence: CASKERNRGGTDTQYF. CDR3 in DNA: TGTGCCAGCAAGGAACGAAACAGGGGAGGCACAGATACGCAGTATTTT.

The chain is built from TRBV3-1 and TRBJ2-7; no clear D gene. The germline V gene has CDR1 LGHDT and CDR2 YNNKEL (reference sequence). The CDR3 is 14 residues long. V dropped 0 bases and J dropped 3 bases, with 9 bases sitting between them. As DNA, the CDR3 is TGTGCCAGCAGCCAAGATCGGCAGAGCTACGAGCAGTACTTC. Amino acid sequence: CASSQDRQSYEQYF.

CDR3 coding DNA: TGTGCCAGCAGGGGTCGGGGGTCCTATAATTCACCCCTCCACTTT. Amino acids: CASRGRGSYNSPLHF. This sequence joins TRBV6-1 and TRBJ1-6, with a tentative D call TRBD1 (5 bases). Germline loops: CDR1 MNHNS, CDR2 SASEGT. The germline V and J ends were trimmed by 6 bases and 1 base, with 10 bases remaining between them. The length of the CDR3 is 15 residues.

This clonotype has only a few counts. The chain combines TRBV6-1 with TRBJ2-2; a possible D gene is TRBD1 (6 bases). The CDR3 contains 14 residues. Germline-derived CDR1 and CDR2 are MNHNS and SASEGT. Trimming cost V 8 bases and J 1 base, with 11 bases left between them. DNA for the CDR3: TGTGCCAGCCAAAGCAGGGGGAACACCGGGGAGCTGTTTTTT. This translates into CASQSRGNTGELFF.

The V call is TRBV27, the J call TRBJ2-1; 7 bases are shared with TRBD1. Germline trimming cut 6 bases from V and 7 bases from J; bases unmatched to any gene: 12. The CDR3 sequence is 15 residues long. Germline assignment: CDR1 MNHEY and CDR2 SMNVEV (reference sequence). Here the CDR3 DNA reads TGTGCCAGCAGCACCCACTCGGCAGGGGGTAATGAGCAGTTCTTC. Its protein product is CASSTHSAGGNEQFF.

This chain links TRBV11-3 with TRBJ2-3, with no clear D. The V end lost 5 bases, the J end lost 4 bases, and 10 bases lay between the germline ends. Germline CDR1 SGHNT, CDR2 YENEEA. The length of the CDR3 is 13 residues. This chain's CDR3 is CASSTLAADTQYF. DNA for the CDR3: TGTGCCAGCAGCACCCTCGCGGCAGATACGCAGTATTTT.

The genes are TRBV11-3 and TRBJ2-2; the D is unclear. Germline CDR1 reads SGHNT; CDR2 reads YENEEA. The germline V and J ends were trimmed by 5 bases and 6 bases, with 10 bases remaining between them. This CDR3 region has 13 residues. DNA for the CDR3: TGTGCCAGCAGCCCGACATTAGCCGGGGAGCTGTTTTTT. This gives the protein CASSPTLAGELFF.

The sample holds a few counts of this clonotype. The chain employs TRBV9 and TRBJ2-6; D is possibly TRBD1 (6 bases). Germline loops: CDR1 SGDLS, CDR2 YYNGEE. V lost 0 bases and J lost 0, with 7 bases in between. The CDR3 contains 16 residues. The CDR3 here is CASSVGDTSGANVLTF. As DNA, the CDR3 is TGTGCCAGCAGCGTAGGGGACACCTCTGGGGCCAACGTCCTGACTTTC.

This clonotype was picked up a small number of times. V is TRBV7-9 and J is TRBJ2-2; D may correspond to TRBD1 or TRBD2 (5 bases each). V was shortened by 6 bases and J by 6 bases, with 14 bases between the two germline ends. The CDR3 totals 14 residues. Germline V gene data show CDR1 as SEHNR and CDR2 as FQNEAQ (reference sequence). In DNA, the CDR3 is TGTGCCAGCAGTAATTCCGGGACCTCCGGGGAGCTGTTTTTT. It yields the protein CASSNSGTSGELFF. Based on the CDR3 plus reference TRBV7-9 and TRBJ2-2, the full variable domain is DTGVSQNPRHKITKRGQNVTFRCDPISEHNRLYWYRQTLGQGPEFLTYFQNEAQLEKSRLLSDRFSAERPKGSFSTLEIQRTEQGDSAMYLCASSNSGTSGELFFGEGSRLTVL.

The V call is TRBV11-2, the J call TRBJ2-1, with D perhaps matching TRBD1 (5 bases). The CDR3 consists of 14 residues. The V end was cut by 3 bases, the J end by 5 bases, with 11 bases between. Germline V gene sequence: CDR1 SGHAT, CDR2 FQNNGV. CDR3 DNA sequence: TGTGCCAGCAGCTTTGGGGCCTTTAACAATGAGCAGTTCTTC. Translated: CASSFGAFNNEQFF. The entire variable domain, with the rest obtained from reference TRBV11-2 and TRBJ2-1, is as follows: EAGVAQSPRYKIIEKRQSVAFWCNPISGHATLYWYQQILGQGPKLLIQFQNNGVVDDSQLPKDRFSAERLKGVDSTLKIQPAKLEDSAVYLCASSFGAFNNEQFFGPGTRLTVL.

The CDR3 region is CASSLGGYYNEQFF. The CDR3 DNA sequence: TGTGCCAGCAGCTTAGGGGGTTACTACAATGAGCAGTTCTTC. This rearrangement joins TRBV7-6 to TRBJ2-1; D call uncertain. V was shortened by 1 base and J by 3 bases, with 7 bases between the two germline ends. The CDR3 runs to 14 residues. Germline V gene lookup returns CDR1 SGHVS and CDR2 FNYEAQ.